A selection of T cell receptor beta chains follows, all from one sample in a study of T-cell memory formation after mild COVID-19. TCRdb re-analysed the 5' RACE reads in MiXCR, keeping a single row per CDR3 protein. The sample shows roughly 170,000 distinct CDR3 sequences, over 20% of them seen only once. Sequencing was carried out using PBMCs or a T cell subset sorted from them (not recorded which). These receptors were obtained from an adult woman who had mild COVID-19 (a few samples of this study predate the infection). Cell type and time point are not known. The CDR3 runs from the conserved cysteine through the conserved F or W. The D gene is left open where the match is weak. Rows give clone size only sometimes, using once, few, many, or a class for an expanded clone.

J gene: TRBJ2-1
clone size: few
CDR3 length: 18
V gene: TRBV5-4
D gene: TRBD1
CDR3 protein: CASSLGVKGQGALHEQFF
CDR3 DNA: TGTGCCAGCAGCTTAGGGGTAAAGGGACAGGGGGCGCTCCATGAGCAGTTCTTC

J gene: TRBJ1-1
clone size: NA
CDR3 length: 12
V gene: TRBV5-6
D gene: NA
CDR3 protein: CASSLSVGEAFF
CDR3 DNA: TGTGCCAGCAGCTTGAGCGTGGGAGAAGCTTTCTTT

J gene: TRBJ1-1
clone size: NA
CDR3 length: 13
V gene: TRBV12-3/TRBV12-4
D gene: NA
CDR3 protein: CASRRSLVTEAFF
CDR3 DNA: TGTGCCAGCCGCCGGTCATTGGTTACAGAAGCTTTCTTT

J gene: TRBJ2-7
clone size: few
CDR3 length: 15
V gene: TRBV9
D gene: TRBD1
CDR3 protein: CASSPGGQGEYEQYF
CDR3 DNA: TGTGCCAGCAGCCCTGGGGGACAGGGGGAGTACGAGCAGTACTTC

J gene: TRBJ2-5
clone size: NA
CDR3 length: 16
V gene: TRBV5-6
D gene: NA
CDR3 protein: CASSLESGGAQETQYF
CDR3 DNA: TGTGCCAGCAGCTTGGAATCCGGTGGGGCCCAAGAGACCCAGTACTTC

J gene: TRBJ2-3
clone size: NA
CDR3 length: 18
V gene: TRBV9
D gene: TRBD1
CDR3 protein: CASSVARDRGTSTDTQYF
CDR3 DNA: TGTGCCAGCAGCGTAGCGCGGGACAGGGGAACTAGCACAGATACGCAGTATTTT

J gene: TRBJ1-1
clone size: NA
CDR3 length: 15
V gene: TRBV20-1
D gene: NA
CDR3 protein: CSARDRDTAPVEAFF
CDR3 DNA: TGCAGTGCTAGAGATCGCGACACAGCGCCAGTTGAAGCTTTCTTT

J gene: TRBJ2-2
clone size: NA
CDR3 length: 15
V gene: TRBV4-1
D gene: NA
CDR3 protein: CASSQTPGPTGELFF
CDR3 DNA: TGCGCCAGCAGCCAGACGCCAGGCCCGACCGGGGAGCTGTTTTTT

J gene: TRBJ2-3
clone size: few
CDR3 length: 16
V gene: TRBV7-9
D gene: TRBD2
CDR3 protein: CASSPPGSGGFNTQYF
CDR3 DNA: TGTGCCAGCAGCCCCCCGGGTAGCGGGGGTTTTAATACGCAGTATTTT

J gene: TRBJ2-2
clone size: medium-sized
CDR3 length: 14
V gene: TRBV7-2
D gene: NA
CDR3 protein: CASSLGAGNRELFF
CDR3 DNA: TGTGCCAGCAGCTTAGGGGCAGGGAATCGGGAGCTGTTTTTT

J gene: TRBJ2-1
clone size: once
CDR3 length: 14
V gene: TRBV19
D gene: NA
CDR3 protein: CASSIGGVVSEQFF
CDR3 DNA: TGTGCCAGTAGTATCGGAGGAGTAGTCAGTGAGCAGTTCTTC

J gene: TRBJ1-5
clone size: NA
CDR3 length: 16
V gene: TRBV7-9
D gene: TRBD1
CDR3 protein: CASSLGLGTVGLPQHF
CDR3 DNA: TGTGCCAGCAGCTTAGGTCTTGGGACAGTCGGATTACCCCAGCATTTT

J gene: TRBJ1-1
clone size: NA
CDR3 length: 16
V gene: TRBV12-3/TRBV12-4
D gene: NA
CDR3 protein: CASSFWGEVMNTEAFF
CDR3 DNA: TGTGCCAGCAGTTTCTGGGGGGAGGTCATGAACACTGAAGCTTTCTTT

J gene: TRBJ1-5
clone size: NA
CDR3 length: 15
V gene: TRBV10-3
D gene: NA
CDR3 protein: CAISPGGVGNQPQHF
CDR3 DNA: TGTGCCATCAGCCCGGGGGGCGTCGGCAATCAGCCCCAGCATTTT

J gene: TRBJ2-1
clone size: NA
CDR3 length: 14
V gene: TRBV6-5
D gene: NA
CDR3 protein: CASSSHSTNNEQFF
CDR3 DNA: TGTGCCAGCAGTTCCCACTCGACTAACAATGAGCAGTTCTTC

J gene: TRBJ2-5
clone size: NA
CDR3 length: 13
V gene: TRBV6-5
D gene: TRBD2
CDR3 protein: CASSPSGGETQYF
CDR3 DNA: TGTGCCAGCAGTCCTAGCGGGGGAGAGACCCAGTACTTC

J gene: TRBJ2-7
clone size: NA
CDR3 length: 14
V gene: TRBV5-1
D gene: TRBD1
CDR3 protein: CASRRTGGSYEQYF
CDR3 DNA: TGCGCCAGCAGAAGGACAGGGGGCTCCTACGAGCAGTACTTC

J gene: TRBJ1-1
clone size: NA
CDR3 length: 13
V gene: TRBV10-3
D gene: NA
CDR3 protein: CAISGDGKGEAFF
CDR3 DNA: TGTGCCATCAGTGGGGATGGGAAGGGTGAAGCTTTCTTT

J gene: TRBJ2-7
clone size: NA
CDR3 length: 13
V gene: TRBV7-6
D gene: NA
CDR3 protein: CASSTGLPYEQYF
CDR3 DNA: TGTGCCAGCAGCACGGGACTGCCCTACGAGCAGTACTTC

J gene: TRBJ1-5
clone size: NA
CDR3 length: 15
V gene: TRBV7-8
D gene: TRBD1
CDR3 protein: CASSSFDRGNQPQHF
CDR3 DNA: TGTGCCAGCAGTTCCTTTGACAGGGGGAATCAGCCCCAGCATTTT

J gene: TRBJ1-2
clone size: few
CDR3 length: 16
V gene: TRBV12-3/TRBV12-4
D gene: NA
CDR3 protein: CASSQNRVGANYGYTF
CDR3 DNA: TGTGCCAGCAGCCAGAACAGGGTTGGCGCTAACTATGGCTACACCTTC

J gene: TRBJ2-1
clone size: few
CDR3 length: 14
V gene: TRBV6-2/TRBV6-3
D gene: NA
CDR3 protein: CASSYPLGVNEQFF
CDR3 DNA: TGTGCCAGCAGTTACCCTTTAGGAGTCAATGAGCAGTTCTTC

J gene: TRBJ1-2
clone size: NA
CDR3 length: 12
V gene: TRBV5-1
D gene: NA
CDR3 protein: CASSLAGTGYTF
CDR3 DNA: TGCGCCAGCAGCTTGGCAGGGACTGGCTACACCTTC

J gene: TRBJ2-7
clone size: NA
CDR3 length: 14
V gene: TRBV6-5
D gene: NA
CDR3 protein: CASSSQGAEYEQYF
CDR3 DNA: TGTGCCAGCAGTAGTCAGGGTGCTGAATACGAGCAGTACTTC

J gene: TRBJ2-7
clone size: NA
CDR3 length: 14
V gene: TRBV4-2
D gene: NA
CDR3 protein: CASSQESGIYEQYF
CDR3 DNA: TGTGCCAGCAGCCAAGAGTCGGGGATCTACGAGCAGTACTTC

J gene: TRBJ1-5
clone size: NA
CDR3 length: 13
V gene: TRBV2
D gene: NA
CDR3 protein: CASREIGGQPQHF
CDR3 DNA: TGTGCCAGCAGGGAGATAGGAGGGCAGCCCCAGCATTTT

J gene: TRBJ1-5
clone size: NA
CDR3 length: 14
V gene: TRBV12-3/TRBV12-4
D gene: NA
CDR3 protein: CASSLFAGTQPQHF
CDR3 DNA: TGTGCCAGCAGTTTATTTGCAGGGACTCAGCCCCAGCATTTT

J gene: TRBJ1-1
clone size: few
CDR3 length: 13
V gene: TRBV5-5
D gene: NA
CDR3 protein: CASSLERYTEAFF
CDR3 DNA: TGTGCCAGCAGCTTGGAGCGGTATACTGAAGCTTTCTTT

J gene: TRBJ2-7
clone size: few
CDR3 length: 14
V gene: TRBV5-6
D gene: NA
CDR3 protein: CASSLELVTREQYF
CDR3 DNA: TGTGCCAGCAGCTTGGAACTAGTGACTCGCGAGCAGTACTTC

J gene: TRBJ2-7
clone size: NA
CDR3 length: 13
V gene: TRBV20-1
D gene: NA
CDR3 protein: CSATPMASYEQYF
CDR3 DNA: TGCAGTGCTACTCCCATGGCGTCCTACGAGCAGTACTTC

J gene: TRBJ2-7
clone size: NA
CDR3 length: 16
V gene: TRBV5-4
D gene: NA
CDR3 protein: CASSSLGGGVSNEQYF
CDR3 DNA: TGTGCCAGCAGCTCCCTCGGGGGAGGCGTGTCCAACGAGCAGTACTTC